One sample yielded the 31 T cell receptor beta chains listed below, sequenced in a study of beta chain features in type 1 diabetes. The sequenced template was cDNA made from the entire isolated RNA. Measured with immunoSEQ multiplex PCR; TCRdb has only the in-frame clones, and not every one. This sample has hundreds of thousands of clones, with about an eighth found just once. Regarding the study as a whole: TCRB CDR3s from Type 1 diabetes patients were moderately but significantly shorter in all four CD4+ subsets.

The antigens for these receptors are not known. Sequencing was carried out using naive CD4+ T cells from blood. Receptors were obtained from a man in his late teens or twenties with type 1 diabetes.

Of note for this clone: Germline is not matched at one junction end, which may reflect a read error. The rearrangement uses TRBV6-1 and TRBJ2-5; D possibly matches TRBD1 or TRBD2 (6 bases each). The CDR3 is 13 residues long. Germline V lookup: CDR1 MNHNS, CDR2 SASEGT. Written as DNA, the CDR3 is TGTGCCGGCAGCGGACAGTTCCCGGGGGCCCAGTACTTC. This sequence encodes CAGSGQFPGAQYF.

This clone has just a few counts. This chain joins TRBV7-9 and TRBJ1-6, with D maybe TRBD1 (5 bases). Germline V gene lookup returns CDR1 SEHNR and CDR2 FQNEAQ (reference sequence). V was trimmed by 5 bases and J by 7 bases, leaving 18 bases between them. The CDR3 contains 16 residues. The CDR3 DNA reads as TGTGCCAGCAGCCCAGGAACCGGGAAGGGGAATTCACCCCTCCACTTT. Its translation is CASSPGTGKGNSPLHF.

Only a few counts were recorded for this clone. V is TRBV4-1 and J is TRBJ2-3, with D possibly TRBD2 on 5 matching bases. This CDR3 comprises 18 residues. V lost 2 bases and J 0 bases, leaving 18 bases between the germline ends. Germline CDR1 and CDR2: MGHRA and YSYEKL. The DNA for the CDR3 is TGCGCCAGCAGCCAAAAGAGTAGCGTAAGCCCTAGCACAGATACGCAGTATTTT. Its translation is CASSQKSSVSPSTDTQYF.

This clone has only a few counts. The chain has TRBV7-2 and TRBJ1-3; D is perhaps TRBD1 (5 bases). This CDR3 spans 13 amino acids. Germline V gene sequence: CDR1 SGHTA, CDR2 FQGNSA. V was clipped by 5 bases and J by 7 bases, with 12 bases between them. The CDR3 reads CASSPGGWNTIYF. The CDR3 DNA reads TGTGCCAGCAGCCCCGGGGGTTGGAACACCATATATTTT.

The sample holds a few counts of this clone. The rearrangement links TRBV2 to TRBJ2-1; TRBD1 matches 10 bases. Germline V gives CDR1 SNHLY, CDR2 FYNNEI. J lost 15 bases, V lost 5 bases, and 19 bases had no gene match. The CDR3 runs to 16 residues. This CDR3 is CASSRVSGTGDRGGFF. The CDR3 DNA is TGTGCCAGCAGTCGCGTTTCAGGGACAGGGGATCGGGGTGGGTTCTTC.

The CDR3 region is CASSQDLRPPTNTEAFF. DNA of the CDR3: TGCGCCAGCAGCCAAGATTTGAGACCCCCGACGAACACTGAAGCTTTCTTT. This chain connects TRBV4-1 to TRBJ1-1, with D uncertain. The V and J ends lost 0 bases and 1 base respectively, with 15 bases between them. The CDR3 loop spans 17 amino acids. Germline V gene lookup returns CDR1 MGHRA and CDR2 YSYEKL.

CDR3 amino acids: CASSPFPGSDYGYTF. The CDR3 DNA follows: TGTGCCAGCTCACCATTTCCGGGGAGCGACTATGGCTACACCTTC. The genes are TRBV18 and TRBJ1-2; D not resolved. The germline gives CDR1 KGHSH, CDR2 LQKENI. The CDR3 has 15 residues. Trimming took off 2 bases at V and 3 bases at J, with 13 bases between the two ends.

CDR3 sequence reads: CASSFGGDIGAFF. As DNA, the CDR3 is TGTGCCAGTAGTTTCGGAGGGGATATTGGAGCTTTCTTT. J is TRBJ1-1 and V is TRBV19, with D maybe TRBD1 (5 bases). The CDR3 loop spans 13 amino acids. The ends were cut back, 5 bases at V and 10 bases at J, with 17 bases in the middle. Germline-derived CDR1 and CDR2 are LNHDA and SQIVND (reference sequence).

This clone was detected only a few times. V usage is TRBV4-1 and J usage is TRBJ2-2; D is possibly TRBD2 (6 bases). Germline loops: CDR1 MGHRA, CDR2 YSYEKL. Between the trimmed V and J ends, which lost 0 bases and 6 bases, there was a span of 14 bases. This CDR3 contains 16 residues. The CDR3 spells CASSQERRGRAGELFF. The CDR3 DNA is TGCGCCAGCAGCCAAGAGAGGAGGGGTCGAGCCGGGGAGCTGTTTTTT.

This clone has a handful of counts. V and J are TRBV2 and TRBJ1-2; TRBD1 agrees at 7 bases. The CDR3 is 15 amino acids. In germline, CDR1 is SNHLY, CDR2 FYNNEI. V dropped 0 bases and J dropped 2; count of bases not matched to a gene: 3. The CDR3 here is CASSEAGQLNYGYTF. The CDR3 DNA sequence: TGTGCCAGCAGTGAAGCGGGACAGTTGAACTATGGCTACACCTTC.

A remark on this clone: Other DNA sequences in this specimen translate into the identical CDR3. V is TRBV30 and J is TRBJ1-2; no definite D call. Germline loops: CDR1 GTSNPN, CDR2 SVGIG (reference sequence). Trimming removed 0 bases at V and 3 bases at J, with 5 bases between. This CDR3 is 12 amino acids long. In DNA form, the CDR3 reads TGTGCCTGGAGTGTCTTGGACTATGGCTACACCTTC. Translated, it gives CAWSVLDYGYTF.

The chain combines TRBV14 with TRBJ1-6; TRBD1 matches at 7 bases. This CDR3 is built from 17 residues. Losses at the gene ends were 4 bases for V and 0 bases for J; bases not matched to a gene: 6. Germline V gene lookup returns CDR1 SGHDN and CDR2 FVKESK. The CDR3 DNA reads as TGTGCCAGCAGCCCCGGACAGGCCAGCTCCTATAATTCACCCCTCCACTTT. Translation gives CASSPGQASSYNSPLHF.

This clone was seen a handful of times. Within the sample, other DNA sequences also encode this same CDR3. V is TRBV30 and J is TRBJ1-1; no firm D call. CDR1 GTSNPN and CDR2 SVGIG come from the germline V gene (reference sequence). Deletions cut 0 bases from V and 3 bases from J, with 5 bases between. This CDR3 comprises 12 residues. The CDR3 bases are TGTGCCTGGAGTGTTTTAGACACTGAAGCTTTCTTT. Residues: CAWSVLDTEAFF. Full variable domain (rest looked up from reference TRBV30 and TRBJ1-1): SQTIHQWPATLVQPVGSPLSLECTVEGTSNPNLYWYRQAAGRGLQLLFYSVGIGQISSEVPQNLSASRPQDRQFILSSKKLLLSDSGFYLCAWSVLDTEAFFGQGTRLTVV.

The chain has TRBV6-1 and TRBJ2-5, with D possibly matching TRBD2 (6 bases). V dropped 5 bases and J dropped 5 bases, with 9 bases sitting between them. The CDR3 sequence is 12 residues long. Germline assignment: CDR1 MNHNS and CDR2 SASEGT. The CDR3 DNA is TGTGCCAGCAGTCCGGAGGGGGAGACCCAGTACTTC. Amino acid sequence: CASSPEGETQYF.

This clone was seen a handful of times. The same CDR3 also results from other DNA sequences found in this sample. CDR3 region: CSAKLNTEAFF. In DNA form, the CDR3 reads TGCAGTGCTAAACTGAACACTGAAGCTTTCTTT. V gene TRBV20-1 combines with J gene TRBJ1-1; D ambiguous. With 4 bases removed from V and 0 bases from J, the gap between germline ends came to 3 bases. Germline V CDR1 and CDR2: DFQATT, SNEGSKA (reference sequence). The CDR3 has 11 residues.

This clone was recorded a few times. This sequence joins TRBV9 and TRBJ2-7; no clear D. The length of the CDR3 is 10 residues. Germline loops: CDR1 SGDLS, CDR2 YYNGEE. V was clipped by 8 bases and J by 2 bases, with 5 bases between them. CDR3 DNA sequence: TGTGCCAGGCTCCCCTACGAGCAGTACTTC. As protein: CARLPYEQYF. Variable domain in full (rest from reference TRBV9 and TRBJ2-7): DSGVTQTPKHLITATGQRVTLRCSPRSGDLSVYWYQQSLDQGLQFLIQYYNGEERAKGNILERFSAQQFPDLHSELNLSSLELGDSALYFCARLPYEQYFGPGTRLTVT.

V gene TRBV7-9 combines with J gene TRBJ2-7; TRBD2 matches at 8 bases. V shed 5 bases, J shed 5 bases, and the junction held 8 bases outside the gene matches. Germline V gene data show CDR1 as SEHNR and CDR2 as FQNEAQ (reference sequence). The length of the CDR3 is 14 residues. CDR3 sequence: CASSPSGTSDEQYF. The CDR3 DNA sequence: TGTGCCAGCAGCCCATCTGGGACTAGTGACGAGCAGTACTTC.

The chain is built from TRBV30 and TRBJ1-5; D is possibly TRBD1 (6 bases). CDR1 is GTSNPN, CDR2 SVGIG, per germline (reference sequence). Trimming took 2 bases from V and 6 from J, leaving 11 bases between them. There are 13 residues in the CDR3. The CDR3: CAWSYTRGQPQHF. The CDR3 nucleotides are TGTGCCTGGAGTTACACCAGGGGTCAGCCCCAGCATTTT.

This clone has more than one count but fewer than ten. The genes are TRBV27 and TRBJ1-1; the D is unclear. There are 13 residues in the CDR3. Germline CDR1 MNHEY, CDR2 SMNVEV (reference sequence). The germline V and J ends were trimmed by 6 bases and 3 bases, with 11 bases remaining between them. CDR3 residues: CASRYPGDTEAFF. CDR3 nucleotides: TGTGCCAGCAGATACCCCGGGGACACTGAAGCTTTCTTT.

A few counts support this clone. This sequence joins TRBV27 and TRBJ1-4, with D tentatively TRBD1 (6 bases). CDR3 length: 15 amino acids. V lost 5 bases and J 8 bases, leaving 18 bases between the germline ends. In germline, CDR1 is MNHEY, CDR2 SMNVEV (reference sequence). The CDR3 reads CASSPSGTKGEKLFF. The CDR3 region has the DNA TGTGCCAGCAGTCCCTCCGGGACAAAAGGAGAAAAACTGTTTTTT.

A few counts support this clone. The chain has TRBV5-1 and TRBJ1-4; 7 nucleotides line up with TRBD1. The CDR3 contains 14 residues. The V gene end was trimmed by 4 bases and the J gene end by 4 bases; junction bases not matched to a gene: 4. The germline CDR1 and CDR2 sequences are SGHRS and YFSETQ. The chain's CDR3 is CASSHGTVNEKLFF. The CDR3 coding sequence is TGCGCCAGCAGCCACGGGACAGTTAATGAAAAACTGTTTTTT.

Only a few counts were recorded for this clone. The same CDR3 can be traced to other DNA sequences in this sample. The chain joins TRBV29-1 to TRBJ2-3; TRBD1 is a possible D gene (6 bases). The CDR3 runs 13 residues. V was trimmed by 4 bases and J by 3 bases, leaving 11 bases between them. The germline gives CDR1 SQVTM, CDR2 ANQGSEA. The CDR3 spells CSVGPQGTDTQYF. The CDR3 DNA reads as TGCAGCGTTGGTCCACAGGGTACAGATACGCAGTATTTT.

This clone was detected only a few times. This chain joins TRBV5-1 and TRBJ2-7, with 10 bases that match TRBD1. The CDR3 is 17 amino acids. Germline V CDR1 and CDR2: SGHRS, YFSETQ. The junction had 9 bases not matched to a gene; V was cut back by 0 bases and J by 3 bases. The chain's CDR3 is CASSLGAGTGAFYEQYF. The CDR3, as DNA: TGCGCCAGCAGCTTGGGGGCCGGGACAGGGGCTTTCTACGAGCAGTACTTC.

This clone was counted only a few times. V is TRBV19 and J is TRBJ1-2, with a possible D match to TRBD1 (5 bases). V lost 5 bases and J lost 4, with 11 bases in between. This CDR3 comprises 13 residues. Germline V gives CDR1 LNHDA, CDR2 SQIVND (reference sequence). CDR3 sequence (DNA): TGTGCCAGTAGTCTCCGACAGCGCTATGGCTACACCTTC. This codes for CASSLRQRYGYTF.

The J gene is TRBJ1-5, the V gene TRBV29-1; D uncertain. The V end lost 2 bases, the J end lost 0 bases, and 17 bases lay between the germline ends. The germline gives CDR1 SQVTM, CDR2 ANQGSEA. The CDR3 is 17 amino acids. CDR3 region: CSVEHGPCTLSNQPQHF. The DNA for the CDR3 is TGCAGCGTTGAACACGGACCCTGCACCCTTAGCAATCAGCCCCAGCATTTT. The whole variable domain, filled in from reference TRBV29-1 and TRBJ1-5, reads SAVISQKPSRDICQRGTSLTIQCQVDSQVTMMFWYRQQPGQSLTLIATANQGSEATYESGFVIDKFPISRPNLTFSTLTVSNMSPEDSSIYLCSVEHGPCTLSNQPQHFGDGTRLSIL.

This clone was observed a handful of times. V usage is TRBV6-6 and J usage is TRBJ2-7; TRBD2 matches at 8 bases. CDR1 MNHNY and CDR2 SVGAGI come from the germline V gene (reference sequence). The CDR3 has 16 amino acids. V lost 0 bases and J lost 0; bases outside the gene matches: 4. The CDR3 DNA is TGTGCCAGCAGTTACTCGACTAGCGCGAGCTCCTACGAGCAGTACTTC. As protein: CASSYSTSASSYEQYF.

This clone has just a few counts. Here the CDR3 DNA reads TGTGCCAGTACCGTCGACAGGAACAATCAGCCCCAGCATTTT. Amino acids: CASTVDRNNQPQHF. The chain carries TRBV19 and TRBJ1-5, with D possibly TRBD1 on 6 matching bases. The germline V gene encodes CDR1 LNHDA and CDR2 SQIVND (reference sequence). The CDR3 runs to 14 residues. V dropped 7 bases and J dropped 3 bases, with 13 bases sitting between them.

The V call is TRBV10-3, the J call TRBJ1-2, with 8 bases matching TRBD1. The V segment lost 6 bases and the J segment 4 bases; nucleotides outside the gene matches: 7. Looked up from germline, CDR1 is ENHRY and CDR2 is SYGVKD. CDR3 length: 14 amino acids. CDR3 sequence reads: CAIRGTGLSYGYTF. CDR3 coding DNA: TGTGCCATCAGGGGGACAGGTCTCAGCTATGGCTACACCTTC.

In its sample, this clone was seen a few times. The chain is built from TRBV6-5 and TRBJ1-1; 7 nucleotides agree with TRBD1. V was clipped by 6 bases and J by 7 bases; unmatched bases: 8. Germline V gene data show CDR1 as MNHEY and CDR2 as SVGAGI. The CDR3 spans 13 residues. The CDR3 nucleotides read TGTGCCAGCAGGCCCGGGACAGTACTTGAAGCTTTCTTT. Encoded protein: CASRPGTVLEAFF.

This clone has only a few counts. The rearrangement joins TRBV29-1 to TRBJ2-5; D may be TRBD1 (7 bases). The V gene's germline CDR1 is SQVTM and CDR2 ANQGSEA. The V end was cut by 8 bases, the J end by 7 bases, with 20 bases between. The CDR3 runs to 13 residues. The CDR3 region has the DNA TGCAGCCAGGGGGGAGGCAGCCCAGGGACCCAGTACTTC. It yields the protein CSQGGGSPGTQYF.

With respect to this clone: The junction departs from the called germline gene at one end, perhaps through a read error. This sequence joins TRBV7-2 and TRBJ1-1; 8 positions match TRBD1. This CDR3 comprises 14 residues. Germline V CDR1 and CDR2: SGHTA, FQGNSA. In DNA form, the CDR3 reads TGTTCCAGCAGCCGACAGGGGCTGAACACTGAAGCTTTCTTT. This sequence encodes CSSSRQGLNTEAFF.